The 8 T cell receptor beta chains in this list originate from one sample, sequenced in a study of T cells in tumors after PD-1 blockade. The data were produced by immunoSEQ multiplex PCR, yet TCRdb's version contains in-frame clones alone and is incomplete. The sample holds approximately 60,000 clones, over 75% seen once. The sample here was PBMCs, taken before anti-PD-1 treatment. The receptor set was obtained from a human donor with basal cell carcinoma.

The CDR3 protein is CASSQRGKQYF. The DNA for the CDR3 is TGTGCCAGCAGCCAAAGGGGTAAGCAGTACTTC. The genes are TRBV3-1 (or the pseudogene TRBV3-2) and TRBJ2-7; tentative D call: TRBD1 (5 bases). CDR3 size: 11 residues. Trimming left V 2 bases short and J 8 bases short, with 7 bases between. Per germline, CDR1 LGHDT and CDR2 YNNKEL (reference sequence).

The genes are TRBV30 and TRBJ2-6, with D tentatively TRBD2 (6 bases). CDR1 and CDR2 (germline): GTSNPN, SVGIG (reference sequence). The CDR3 contains 15 residues. V was pared by 2 bases and J by 3 bases, with 11 bases between. CDR3: CAWSLGGLGANVLTF. DNA of the CDR3: TGTGCCTGGAGTTTGGGGGGACTTGGGGCCAACGTCCTGACTTTC.

As DNA, the CDR3 is TGTGCCAGCAGTTTAAGGACTAGCGGGGGGGCCAGGAATGAGCAGTTCTTC. This codes for CASSLRTSGGARNEQFF. The rearrangement uses TRBV27 and TRBJ2-1, with TRBD2 matching 15 bases. V trimming: 2 bases; J trimming: 7 bases; junction bases outside the gene matches: 6. The CDR3 loop spans 17 amino acids. The germline V gene has CDR1 MNHEY and CDR2 SMNVEV (reference sequence).

The chain employs TRBV5-6 and TRBJ2-7; D is undetermined. Germline-derived CDR1 and CDR2 are SGHDT and YYEEEE. Trimming took 0 bases from V and 3 from J, leaving 7 bases between them. The CDR3 spans 13 residues. CDR3 DNA: TGTGCCAGCAGCTTGGATGGGATCTACGAGCAGTACTTC. It is translated as CASSLDGIYEQYF. The variable domain in full, with the rest retrieved from reference TRBV5-6 and TRBJ2-7, is DAGVTQSPTHLIKTRGQQVTLRCSPKSGHDTVSWYQQALGQGPQFIFQYYEEEERQRGNFPDRFSGHQFPNYSSELNVNALLLGDSALYLCASSLDGIYEQYFGPGTRLTVT.

The chain links TRBV5-1 to TRBJ2-7, with 9 bases that match TRBD1. The V gene end was trimmed by 4 bases and the J gene end by 5 bases; junction bases not matched to a gene: 7. This CDR3 contains 14 residues. Per germline, CDR1 SGHRS and CDR2 YFSETQ. CDR3: CASSSGDRVNEQYF. CDR3 in DNA: TGCGCCAGCAGCAGCGGGGACAGGGTCAACGAGCAGTACTTC.

The V gene is TRBV11-3, the J gene TRBJ2-3; 11 nucleotides agree with TRBD2. This CDR3 is built from 15 residues. Looked up from germline, CDR1 is SGHNT and CDR2 is YENEEA. Losses at the gene ends were 5 bases for V and 5 bases for J; bases not matched to a gene: 6. CDR3 amino acids: CASSRLAGLRDTQYF. The CDR3 DNA sequence: TGTGCCAGCAGCCGACTAGCGGGGCTTCGAGATACGCAGTATTTT.

This clone was seen more than once but under ten times. J is TRBJ2-5 and V is TRBV5-1; possible D gene TRBD2, 5 bases. Germline lookup yields CDR1 SGHRS and CDR2 YFSETQ. The length of the CDR3 is 14 residues. V lost 7 bases to trimming and J lost 5 bases, with 18 bases between them. CDR3 in DNA: TGCGCCAGCGCCGGGGATGGGGTTCGGGAGACCCAGTACTTC. It encodes CASAGDGVRETQYF.

This rearrangement joins TRBV6-5 to TRBJ2-5; perhaps TRBD2 as D (6 bases). The ends were cut back, 5 bases at V and 9 bases at J, with 13 bases in the middle. This CDR3 spans 12 amino acids. Germline assignment: CDR1 MNHEY and CDR2 SVGAGI. CDR3 sequence reads: CASSMGGGAQYF. CDR3 DNA: TGTGCCAGCAGTATGGGGGGTGGGGCCCAGTACTTC.